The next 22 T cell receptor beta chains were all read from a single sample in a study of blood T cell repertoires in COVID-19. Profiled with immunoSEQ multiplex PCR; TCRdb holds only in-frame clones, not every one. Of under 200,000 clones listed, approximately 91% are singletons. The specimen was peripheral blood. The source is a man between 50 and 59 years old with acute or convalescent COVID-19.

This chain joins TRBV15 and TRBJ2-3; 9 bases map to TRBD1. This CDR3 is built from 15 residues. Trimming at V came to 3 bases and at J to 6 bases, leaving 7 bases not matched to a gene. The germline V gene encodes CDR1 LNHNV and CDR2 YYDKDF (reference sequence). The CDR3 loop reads CATSRRTGAGDTQYF. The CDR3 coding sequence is TGTGCCACCAGCAGGCGGACAGGGGCGGGGGATACGCAGTATTTT.

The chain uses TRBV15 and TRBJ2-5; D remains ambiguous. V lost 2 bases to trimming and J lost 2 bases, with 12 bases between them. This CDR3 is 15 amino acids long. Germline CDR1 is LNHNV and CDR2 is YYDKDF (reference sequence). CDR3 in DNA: TGTGCCACCAGCAGATACGTCATCCGGCAAGAGACCCAGTACTTC. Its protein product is CATSRYVIRQETQYF.

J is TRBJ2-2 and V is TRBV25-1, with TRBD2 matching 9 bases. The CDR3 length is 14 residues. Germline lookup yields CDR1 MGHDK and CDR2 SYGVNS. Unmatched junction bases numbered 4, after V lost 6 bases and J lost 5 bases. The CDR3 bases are TGTGCCAGCAGGGGTAGCGGGAGTACCGGGGAGCTGTTTTTT. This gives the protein CASRGSGSTGELFF.

DNA of the CDR3: TGCGCCAGCACCCCCCCTAGCGGAAGCACAGATACGCAGTATTTT. Its translation: CASTPPSGSTDTQYF. The J gene is TRBJ2-3, the V gene TRBV5-1; TRBD2 agrees at 7 bases. In germline, CDR1 is SGHRS, CDR2 YFSETQ. This CDR3 region has 15 residues. The junction had 7 bases not matched to a gene; V was cut back by 6 bases and J by 0 bases. Supplemented by reference TRBV5-1 and TRBJ2-3, the full variable domain reads KAGVTQTPRYLIKTRGQQVTLSCSPISGHRSVSWYQQTPGQGLQFLFEYFSETQRNKGNFPGRFSGRQFSNSRSEMNVSTLELGDSALYLCASTPPSGSTDTQYFGPGTRLTVL.

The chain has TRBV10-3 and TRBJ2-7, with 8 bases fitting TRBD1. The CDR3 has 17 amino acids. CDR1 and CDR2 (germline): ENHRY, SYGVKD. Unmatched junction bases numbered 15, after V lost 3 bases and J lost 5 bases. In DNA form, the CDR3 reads TGTGCCATCAGTGATTCGGGAAAGGACAGGGTGGGCCACGAGCAGTACTTC. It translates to CAISDSGKDRVGHEQYF.

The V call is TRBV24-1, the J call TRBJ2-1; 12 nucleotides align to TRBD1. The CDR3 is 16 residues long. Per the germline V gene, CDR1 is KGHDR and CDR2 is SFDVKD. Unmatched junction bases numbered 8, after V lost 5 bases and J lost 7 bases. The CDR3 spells CATSGTGTGGENEQFF. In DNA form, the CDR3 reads TGTGCCACCAGTGGGACCGGGACAGGGGGCGAAAATGAGCAGTTCTTC.

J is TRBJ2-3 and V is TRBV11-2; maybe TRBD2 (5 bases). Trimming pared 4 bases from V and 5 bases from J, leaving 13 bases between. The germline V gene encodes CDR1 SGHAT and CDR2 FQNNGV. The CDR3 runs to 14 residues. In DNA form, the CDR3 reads TGTGCCAGCAGCTCGACGCGGGCCTTAGATACGCAGTATTTT. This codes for CASSSTRALDTQYF.

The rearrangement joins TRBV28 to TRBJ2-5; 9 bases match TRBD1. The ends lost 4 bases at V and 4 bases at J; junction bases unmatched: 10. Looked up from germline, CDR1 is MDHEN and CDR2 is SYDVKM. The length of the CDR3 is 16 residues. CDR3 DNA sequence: TGTGCCAGCAGTTCCGGGACAGGGTTTTCGGGAGAGACCCAGTACTTC. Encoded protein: CASSSGTGFSGETQYF.

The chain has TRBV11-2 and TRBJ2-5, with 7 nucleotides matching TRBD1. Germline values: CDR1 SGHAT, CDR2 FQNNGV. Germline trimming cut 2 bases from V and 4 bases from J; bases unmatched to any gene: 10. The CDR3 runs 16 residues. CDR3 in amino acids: CASSLFYRGFRETQYF. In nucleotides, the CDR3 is TGTGCCAGCAGCTTATTTTACAGGGGTTTTCGAGAGACCCAGTACTTC.

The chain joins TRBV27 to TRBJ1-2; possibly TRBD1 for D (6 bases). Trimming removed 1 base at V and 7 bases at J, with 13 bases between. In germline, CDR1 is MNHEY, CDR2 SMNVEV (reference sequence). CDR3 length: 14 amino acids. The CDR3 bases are TGTGCCAGCAGTTTATGGGCAGGGGTGAGTGGCTACACCTTC. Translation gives CASSLWAGVSGYTF.

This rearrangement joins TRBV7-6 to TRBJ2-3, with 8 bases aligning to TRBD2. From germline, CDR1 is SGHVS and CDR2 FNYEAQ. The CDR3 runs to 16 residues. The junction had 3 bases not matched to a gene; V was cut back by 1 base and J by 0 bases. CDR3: CASSLELAASTDTQYF. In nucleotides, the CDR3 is TGTGCCAGCAGCTTAGAACTAGCGGCTAGCACAGATACGCAGTATTTT.

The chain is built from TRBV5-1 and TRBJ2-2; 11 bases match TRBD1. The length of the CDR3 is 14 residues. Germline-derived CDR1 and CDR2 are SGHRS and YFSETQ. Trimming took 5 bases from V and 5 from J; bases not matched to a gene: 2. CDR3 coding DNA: TGCGCCAGCAGTGGACAGGGGGCAACCGGGGAGCTGTTTTTT. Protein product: CASSGQGATGELFF.

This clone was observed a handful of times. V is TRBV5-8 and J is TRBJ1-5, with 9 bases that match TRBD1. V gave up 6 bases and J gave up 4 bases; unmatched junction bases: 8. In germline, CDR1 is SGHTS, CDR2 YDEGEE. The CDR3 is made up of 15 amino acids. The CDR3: CASNRGQGRNQPQHF. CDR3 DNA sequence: TGTGCCAGCAACAGGGGACAGGGCCGGAATCAGCCCCAGCATTTT.

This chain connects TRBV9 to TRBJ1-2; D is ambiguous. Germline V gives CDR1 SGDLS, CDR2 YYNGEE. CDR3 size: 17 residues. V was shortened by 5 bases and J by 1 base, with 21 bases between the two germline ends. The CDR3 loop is CASSGSSRGRDNYGYTF. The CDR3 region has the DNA TGTGCCAGCAGTGGTAGTTCTCGGGGAAGAGATAACTATGGCTACACCTTC. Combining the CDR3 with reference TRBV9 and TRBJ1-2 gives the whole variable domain DSGVTQTPKHLITATGQRVTLRCSPRSGDLSVYWYQQSLDQGLQFLIQYYNGEERAKGNILERFSAQQFPDLHSELNLSSLELGDSALYFCASSGSSRGRDNYGYTFGSGTRLTVV.

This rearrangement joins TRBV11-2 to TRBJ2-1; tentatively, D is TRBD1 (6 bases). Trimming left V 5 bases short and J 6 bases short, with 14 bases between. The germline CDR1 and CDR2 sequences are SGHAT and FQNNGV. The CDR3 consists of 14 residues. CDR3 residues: CASSAGQYFNEQFF. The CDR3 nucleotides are TGTGCCAGCAGCGCCGGACAGTACTTCAATGAGCAGTTCTTC.

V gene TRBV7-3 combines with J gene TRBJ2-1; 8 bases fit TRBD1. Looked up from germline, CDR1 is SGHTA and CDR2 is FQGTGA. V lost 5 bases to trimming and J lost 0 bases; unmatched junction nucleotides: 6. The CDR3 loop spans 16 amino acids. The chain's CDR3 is CASSRMGTGSYNEQFF. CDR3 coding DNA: TGTGCCAGCAGCCGAATGGGGACAGGCTCCTACAATGAGCAGTTCTTC.

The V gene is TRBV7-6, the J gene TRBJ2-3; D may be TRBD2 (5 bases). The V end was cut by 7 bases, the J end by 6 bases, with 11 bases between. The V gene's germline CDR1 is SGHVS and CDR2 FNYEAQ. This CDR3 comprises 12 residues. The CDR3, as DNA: TGTGCCAGCACTTCGGGGTTCGATACGCAGTATTTT. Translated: CASTSGFDTQYF.

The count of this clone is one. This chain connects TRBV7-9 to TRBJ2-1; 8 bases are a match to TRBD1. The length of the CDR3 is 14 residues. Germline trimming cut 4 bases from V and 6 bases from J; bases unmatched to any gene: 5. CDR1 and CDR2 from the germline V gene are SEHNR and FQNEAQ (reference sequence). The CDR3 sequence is CASSSSGGRNEQFF. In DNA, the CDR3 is TGTGCCAGCAGCTCCTCAGGGGGCCGCAATGAGCAGTTCTTC.

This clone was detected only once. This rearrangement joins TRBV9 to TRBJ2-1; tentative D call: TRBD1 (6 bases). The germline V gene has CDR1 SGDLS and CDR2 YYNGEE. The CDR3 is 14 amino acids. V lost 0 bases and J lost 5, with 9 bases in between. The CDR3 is CASSVVGQNNEQFF. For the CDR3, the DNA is TGTGCCAGCAGCGTAGTAGGACAGAACAATGAGCAGTTCTTC.

The CDR3 reads CAISGTAGANVLTF. The CDR3 nucleotides read TGTGCCATCAGTGGGACAGCTGGGGCCAACGTCCTGACTTTC. The chain has TRBV10-3 and TRBJ2-6; maybe TRBD1 (6 bases). The CDR3 runs to 14 residues. Germline-derived CDR1 and CDR2 are ENHRY and SYGVKD. Trimming removed 4 bases from V and 2 bases from J, with 6 bases in between.

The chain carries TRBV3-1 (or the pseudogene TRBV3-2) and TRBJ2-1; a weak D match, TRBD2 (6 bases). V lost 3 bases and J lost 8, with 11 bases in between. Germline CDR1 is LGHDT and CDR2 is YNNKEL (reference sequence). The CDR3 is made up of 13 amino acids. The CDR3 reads CASSHLATHEQFF. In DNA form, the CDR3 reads TGTGCCAGCAGCCACCTAGCGACTCATGAGCAGTTCTTC.

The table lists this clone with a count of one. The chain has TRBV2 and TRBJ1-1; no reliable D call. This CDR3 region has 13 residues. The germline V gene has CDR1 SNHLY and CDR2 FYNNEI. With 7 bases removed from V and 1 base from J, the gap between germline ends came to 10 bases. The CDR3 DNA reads TGTGCCAGCACCTTACCCAGGAACACTGAAGCTTTCTTT. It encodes CASTLPRNTEAFF.